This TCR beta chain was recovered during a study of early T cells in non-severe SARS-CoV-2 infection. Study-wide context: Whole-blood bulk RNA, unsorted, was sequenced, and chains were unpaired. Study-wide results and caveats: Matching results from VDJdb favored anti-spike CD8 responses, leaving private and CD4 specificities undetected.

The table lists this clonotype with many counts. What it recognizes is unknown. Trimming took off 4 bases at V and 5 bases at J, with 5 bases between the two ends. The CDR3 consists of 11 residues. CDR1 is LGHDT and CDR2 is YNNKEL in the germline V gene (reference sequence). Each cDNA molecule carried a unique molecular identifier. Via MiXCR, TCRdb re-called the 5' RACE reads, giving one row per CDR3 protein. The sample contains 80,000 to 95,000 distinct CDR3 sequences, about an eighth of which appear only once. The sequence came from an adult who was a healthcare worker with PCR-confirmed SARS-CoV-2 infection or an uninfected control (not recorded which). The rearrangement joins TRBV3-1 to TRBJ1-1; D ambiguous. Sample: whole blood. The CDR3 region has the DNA TGTGCCAGCAGCCGCGGAACTGAAGCTTTCTTT. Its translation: CASSRGTEAFF.